This is a list of T cell receptor beta chains from one sample in a study of T-cell reconstitution after alpha-beta-depleted transplantation in children. Using its own MiXCR run on the PCR reads, TCRdb lists one record per CDR3 protein. This sample has about 200,000 distinct CDR3 sequences, with approximately 6.9% found just once. The sequenced sample was PBMCs, obtained before TCRalphabeta/CD19-depleted stem cell transplant. These receptors all come from a boy between 2 and 10 years old with acute lymphoblastic leukemia, due to receive a stem cell transplant. Each CDR3 is given with its conserved first and last residue. D genes are given only for firm matches. Rows give clone size only sometimes, using once, few, many, or a class for an expanded clone.

D gene	V gene	clone size	J gene	CDR3 protein	CDR3 DNA
.	TRBV7-9	.	TRBJ2-7	CASSSRTGTGGEQYF	TGTGCCAGCAGCTCTCGGACAGGGACGGGGGGCGAGCAGTACTTC
.	TRBV7-2	many	TRBJ2-3	CASSLFNRADTQYF	TGTGCCAGCAGCTTATTTAACAGAGCAGATACGCAGTATTTT
.	TRBV7-2	many	TRBJ2-7	CASSFPGTREQYF	TGTGCCAGCAGCTTCCCGGGAACGAGGGAGCAGTACTTC
.	TRBV20-1	many	TRBJ2-5	CSASVPGGPRETQYF	TGCAGTGCTAGTGTACCGGGTGGGCCTCGGGAGACCCAGTACTTC
TRBD1	TRBV10-3	many	TRBJ2-1	CAISITGAHEQFF	TGTGCCATCAGTATCACAGGGGCCCATGAGCAGTTCTTC
.	TRBV6-2/TRBV6-3	many	TRBJ2-1	CASRMSGANEQFF	TGTGCCAGCAGAATGAGCGGCGCCAATGAGCAGTTCTTC
.	TRBV11-3	few	TRBJ1-2	CASSQTQGDYGYTF	TGTGCCAGCAGCCAGACCCAGGGTGACTATGGCTACACCTTC
.	TRBV10-3	many	TRBJ2-1	CAMQSQGNDEQFF	TGTGCCATGCAATCCCAGGGGAACGATGAGCAGTTCTTC
TRBD1	TRBV6-2/TRBV6-3	.	TRBJ1-5	CASSRRDRVRVQPQHF	TGTGCCAGCAGTCGAAGAGACAGGGTTCGGGTTCAGCCCCAGCATTTT
.	TRBV20-1	.	TRBJ1-1	CSASTGAGGAQVEFF	TGCAGTGCTAGTACCGGCGCTGGGGGGGCCCAAGTCGAGTTCTTT
TRBD2	TRBV7-2	.	TRBJ2-7	CASSYGRGGREQYF	TGTGCCAGCAGCTACGGGCGGGGGGGACGAGAGCAGTACTTC
.	TRBV20-1	many	TRBJ2-1	CSATEYPPEQFF	TGCAGTGCTACTGAGTATCCTCCCGAGCAGTTCTTC
TRBD1	TRBV29-1	many	TRBJ2-1	CSVDAGQGDEQFF	TGCAGCGTTGATGCGGGACAGGGCGATGAGCAGTTCTTC
.	TRBV20-1	many	TRBJ2-5	CSARDPDRQETQYF	TGCAGTGCTAGAGATCCGGACAGACAAGAGACCCAGTACTTC
TRBD2	TRBV5-5	.	TRBJ2-3	CVSSSLRLAGGTDTQYF	TGTGTCAGCAGCTCGTTACGACTAGCGGGAGGCACAGATACGCAGTATTTT
.	TRBV20-1	many	TRBJ2-7	CSARDPEGAVEQYF	TGCAGTGCTAGGGACCCCGAAGGGGCGGTCGAGCAGTACTTC
.	TRBV25-1	many	TRBJ2-7	CASSDATGSYEQYF	TGTGCCAGCAGTGACGCCACAGGGTCCTACGAGCAGTACTTC